This entry lists 22 T cell receptor beta chains sequenced from one sample in a study of response to subunit inactivated influenza vaccine. TCRdb ran MiXCR on the RT-PCR reads and lists one entry per CDR3 protein. The sample includes a few hundred thousand distinct CDR3 sequences, less than 25% of them seen just once. The sample here was PBMCs from blood, taken about 20 months after vaccination. Receptor source: a man aged 45 to 70 who received an inactivated influenza vaccine.

This chain joins TRBV12-3 or TRBV12-4 and TRBJ1-2, with no clear D. The CDR3 runs to 13 residues. Trimming cost V 5 bases and J 8 bases, with 15 bases left between them. The CDR3 protein is CASSPRRVGGYTF. The DNA of the CDR3 is TGTGCCAGCAGTCCCCGGAGGGTAGGAGGCTACACCTTC.

This clonotype was detected many times. The CDR3 coding sequence is TGCGCCAGCAGCCAAGGGGCAGTTACTGAAGCTTTCTTT. Translated: CASSQGAVTEAFF. The J gene is TRBJ1-1, the V gene TRBV4-1; D is ambiguous. The CDR3 is 13 amino acids. The germline V and J ends were trimmed by 1 base and 5 bases, with 8 bases remaining between them. Germline CDR1 is MGHRA and CDR2 is YSYEKL.

The chain links TRBV20-1 to TRBJ2-6, with 8 bases identical to TRBD1. This CDR3 spans 18 amino acids. V was clipped by 2 bases and J by 0 bases; unmatched bases: 9. CDR1 and CDR2 from the germline V gene are DFQATT and SNEGSKA (reference sequence). The CDR3 nucleotides read TGCAGTGCTAGACCCTCGACAGGGGTCAGCTCTGGGGCCAACGTCCTGACTTTC. This codes for CSARPSTGVSSGANVLTF.

This clonotype appeared a few times. The chain carries TRBV7-2 and TRBJ1-2; 10 bases agree with TRBD1. In germline, CDR1 is SGHTA, CDR2 FQGNSA. The J segment lost 5 bases and the V segment lost 5 bases, leaving 8 bases of the junction unmatched. CDR3 size: 15 residues. The CDR3 loop is CASSPRTGGAYGYTF. CDR3 nucleotides: TGTGCCAGCAGCCCGCGGACAGGGGGAGCGTATGGCTACACCTTC.

The CDR3 loop is CAISESGQGATNEKLFF. The CDR3 DNA reads as TGTGCCATCAGTGAGTCAGGACAGGGGGCGACTAATGAAAAACTGTTTTTT. The V gene is TRBV10-3, the J gene TRBJ1-4; TRBD1 aligns across 11 bases. The CDR3 contains 17 residues. With V trimmed by 0 bases and J by 2 bases, 2 bases remained unmatched. Germline V gives CDR1 ENHRY, CDR2 SYGVKD.

There are many counts of this clonotype. The V call is TRBV7-9, the J call TRBJ1-5; D is undetermined. The CDR3 extends over 15 amino acids. The germline V gene encodes CDR1 SEHNR and CDR2 FQNEAQ (reference sequence). V was shortened by 5 bases and J by 2 bases, with 13 bases between the two germline ends. CDR3: CASSPDGYRNQPQHF. In DNA, the CDR3 is TGTGCCAGCAGCCCAGACGGGTACCGCAATCAGCCCCAGCATTTT.

V and J are TRBV12-3 or TRBV12-4 and TRBJ1-5; D gene ambiguous. V was clipped by 2 bases and J by 5 bases, with 7 bases between them. The CDR3 consists of 13 residues. The CDR3 here is CASSLYRDQPQHF. As DNA, the CDR3 is TGTGCCAGCAGTTTATATCGGGATCAGCCCCAGCATTTT.

The chain combines TRBV5-1 with TRBJ2-5; 7 nucleotides agree with TRBD1. The CDR3 spans 14 residues. Germline CDR1 and CDR2: SGHRS and YFSETQ. Losses at the gene ends were 4 bases for V and 4 bases for J; bases not matched to a gene: 7. The CDR3 sequence is CASSTTGTGETQYF. The CDR3 DNA reads TGCGCCAGCAGCACGACAGGGACGGGAGAGACCCAGTACTTC.

The gene calls are TRBV29-1 and TRBJ2-1, with 9 positions matching TRBD2. The junction had 5 bases not matched to a gene; V was cut back by 7 bases and J by 4 bases. The V gene's germline CDR1 is SQVTM and CDR2 ANQGSEA. This CDR3 region has 13 residues. The CDR3: CSGSGRSYNEQFF. In DNA form, the CDR3 reads TGCAGCGGTAGCGGGAGATCGTACAATGAGCAGTTCTTC.

The sample holds a few counts of this clonotype. The V gene is TRBV4-2, the J gene TRBJ1-1; D unclear. This CDR3 has 15 amino acids. The germline CDR1 and CDR2 sequences are LGHNA and YNFKEQ. The V and J ends lost 2 bases and 4 bases respectively, with 14 bases between them. The CDR3 region is CASSQQRVALTEAFF. CDR3 DNA sequence: TGTGCCAGCAGCCAACAACGGGTGGCCCTCACTGAAGCTTTCTTT.

Only a few counts were recorded for this clonotype. The V and J genes are TRBV4-3 and TRBJ2-3; 7 nucleotides line up with TRBD2. The CDR3 has 13 amino acids. V shed 4 bases, J shed 6 bases, and the junction held 4 bases outside the gene matches. CDR1 LGHNA and CDR2 YSLEER come from the germline V gene. As DNA, the CDR3 is TGCGCCAGCAGCCCCCGGGGGGTGGATACGCAGTATTTT. Protein sequence: CASSPRGVDTQYF.

This clonotype was detected a few times. This chain connects TRBV28 to TRBJ2-7, with 7 nucleotides matching TRBD1. V gave up 7 bases and J gave up 2 bases; unmatched junction bases: 5. This CDR3 has 13 residues. Germline V gene sequence: CDR1 MDHEN, CDR2 SYDVKM. The CDR3 coding sequence is TGTGCCAGCACCTCGACAGGGACCTACGAGCAGTACTTC. This translates into CASTSTGTYEQYF.

V usage is TRBV20-1 and J usage is TRBJ2-1, with TRBD2 matching over 13 bases. Unmatched junction bases numbered 9, after V lost 1 base and J lost 0 bases. The CDR3 extends over 19 amino acids. The germline V gene encodes CDR1 DFQATT and CDR2 SNEGSKA (reference sequence). This chain's CDR3 is CSARGVTSGGDRSYNEQFF. The CDR3 bases are TGCAGTGCTAGAGGCGTCACTAGCGGGGGGGATCGCTCCTACAATGAGCAGTTCTTC.

Ten or more counts support this clonotype. The J gene is TRBJ1-4, the V gene TRBV4-2; no firm D call. Trimming cost V 2 bases and J 3 bases, with 10 bases left between them. The germline V gene encodes CDR1 LGHNA and CDR2 YNFKEQ. The CDR3 is 15 residues long. CDR3 sequence (DNA): TGTGCCAGCAGCCAAAGTCTTCAGTCTAATGAAAAACTGTTTTTT. Residues: CASSQSLQSNEKLFF.

The sample holds one count of this clonotype. V is TRBV2 and J is TRBJ2-4, with D possibly being TRBD1 (5 bases). The CDR3 is 14 amino acids. Germline assignment: CDR1 SNHLY and CDR2 FYNNEI. The ends were cut back, 6 bases at V and 6 bases at J, with 15 bases in the middle. In nucleotides, the CDR3 is TGTGCCAGCAGAGTGAGACTTAGGGGAAACATTCAGTACTTC. It is translated as CASRVRLRGNIQYF. Full variable domain (outside the CDR3, taken from reference TRBV2 and TRBJ2-4): EPEVTQTPSHQVTQMGQEVILRCVPISNHLYFYWYRQILGQKVEFLVSFYNNEISEKSEIFDDQFSVERPDGSNFTLKIRSTKLEDSAMYFCASRVRLRGNIQYFGAGTRLSVL.

The chain joins TRBV7-9 to TRBJ2-3; D possibly corresponds to TRBD2 (5 bases). CDR1 SEHNR and CDR2 FQNEAQ come from the germline V gene (reference sequence). The V end was cut by 2 bases, the J end by 1 base, with 7 bases between. The CDR3 totals 14 residues. This CDR3 reads CASSLPSRTDTQYF. The CDR3 region has the DNA TGTGCCAGCAGCTTACCTAGCCGCACAGATACGCAGTATTTT.

This clonotype was detected a few times. This chain links TRBV3-1 with TRBJ2-3; TRBD2 matches at 7 bases. Trimming removed 4 bases from V and 4 bases from J; junction bases left unmatched: 8. The length of the CDR3 is 15 residues. The germline V gene encodes CDR1 LGHDT and CDR2 YNNKEL (reference sequence). The CDR3 DNA reads TGTGCCAGCAGCCCCCAGCGGGGAGGGGCAGATACGCAGTATTTT. Its protein is CASSPQRGGADTQYF.

J is TRBJ2-3 and V is TRBV9; 11 bases are shared with TRBD2. This CDR3 has 17 amino acids. Germline V gene data show CDR1 as SGDLS and CDR2 as YYNGEE. The V segment lost 2 bases and the J segment 5 bases; nucleotides outside the gene matches: 10. CDR3 in amino acids: CASSVSKLAGELDTQYF. CDR3 DNA: TGTGCCAGCAGCGTTTCAAAACTAGCGGGAGAACTAGATACGCAGTATTTT.

The J gene is TRBJ1-1, the V gene TRBV30, with D perhaps TRBD1 (5 bases). With 4 bases removed from V and 4 bases from J, the gap between germline ends came to 10 bases. The CDR3 spans 12 residues. Per the germline V gene, CDR1 is GTSNPN and CDR2 is SVGIG (reference sequence). This CDR3 reads CAWNGAGTEAFF. For the CDR3, the DNA is TGTGCCTGGAATGGGGCCGGCACTGAAGCTTTCTTT.

At least ten counts were recorded for this clonotype. This chain uses TRBV25-1 with TRBJ1-2; D ambiguous. This CDR3 spans 12 amino acids. Trimming stripped 2 bases from V and 8 bases from J, with 9 bases between. The germline CDR1 and CDR2 sequences are MGHDK and SYGVNS. CDR3 residues: CASSEPGYGYTF. In DNA, the CDR3 is TGTGCCAGCAGTGAACCGGGGTACGGCTACACCTTC.

The sample holds a few counts of this clonotype. The chain carries TRBV11-2 and TRBJ2-1; D not resolved. Trimming removed 1 base at V and 0 bases at J, with 7 bases between. The CDR3 covers 15 residues. From germline, CDR1 is SGHAT and CDR2 FQNNGV. CDR3 DNA sequence: TGTGCCAGCAGCTTAGGATACAGCTCCTACAATGAGCAGTTCTTC. It translates to CASSLGYSSYNEQFF.

The V call is TRBV5-5, the J call TRBJ1-1; no reliable D call. The CDR3 length is 16 residues. Germline assignment: CDR1 SGHKS and CDR2 YYEKEE (reference sequence). Trimming removed 0 bases from V and 0 bases from J, with 12 bases in between. Written as DNA, the CDR3 is TGTGCCAGCAGCTTGGTCTCCAACCTCATGAACACTGAAGCTTTCTTT. Translating it yields CASSLVSNLMNTEAFF.